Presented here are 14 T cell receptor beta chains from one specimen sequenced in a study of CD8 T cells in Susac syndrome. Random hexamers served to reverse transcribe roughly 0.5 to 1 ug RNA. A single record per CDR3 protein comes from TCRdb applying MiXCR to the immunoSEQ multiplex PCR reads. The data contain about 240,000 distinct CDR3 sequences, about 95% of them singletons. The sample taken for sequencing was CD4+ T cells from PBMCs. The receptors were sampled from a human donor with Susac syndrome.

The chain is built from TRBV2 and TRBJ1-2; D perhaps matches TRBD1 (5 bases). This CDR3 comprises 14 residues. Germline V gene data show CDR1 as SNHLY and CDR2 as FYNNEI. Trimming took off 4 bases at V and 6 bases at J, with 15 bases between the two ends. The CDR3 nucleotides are TGTGCCAGCAGTGGCCCCGAGGGGCAGAATGGCTACACCTTC. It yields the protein CASSGPEGQNGYTF.

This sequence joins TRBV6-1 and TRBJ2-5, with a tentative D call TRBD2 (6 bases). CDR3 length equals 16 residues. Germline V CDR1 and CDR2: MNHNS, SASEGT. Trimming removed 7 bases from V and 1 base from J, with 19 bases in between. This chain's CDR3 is CASIVSSAAAQETQYF. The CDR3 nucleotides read TGTGCCAGCATAGTTTCTAGCGCGGCTGCCCAAGAGACCCAGTACTTC.

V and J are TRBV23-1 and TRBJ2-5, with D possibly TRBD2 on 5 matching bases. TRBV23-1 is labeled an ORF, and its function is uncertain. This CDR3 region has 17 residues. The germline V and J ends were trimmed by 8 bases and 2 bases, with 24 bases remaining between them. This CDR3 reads CASPPKRLRVSQETQYF. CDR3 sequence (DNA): TGCGCCAGCCCCCCTAAGAGGTTGAGGGTGTCGCAAGAGACCCAGTACTTC.

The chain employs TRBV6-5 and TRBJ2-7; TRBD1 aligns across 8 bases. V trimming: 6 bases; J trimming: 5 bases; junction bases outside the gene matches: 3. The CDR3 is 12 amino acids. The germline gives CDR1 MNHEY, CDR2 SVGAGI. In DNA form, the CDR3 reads TGTGCCAGCAGCCGGGACAGGCACGAGCAGTACTTC. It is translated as CASSRDRHEQYF.

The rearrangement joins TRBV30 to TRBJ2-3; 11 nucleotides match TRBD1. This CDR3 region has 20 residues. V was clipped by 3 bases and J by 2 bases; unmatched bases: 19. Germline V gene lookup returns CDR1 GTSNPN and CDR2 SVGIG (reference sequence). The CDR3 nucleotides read TGTGCCTGGAGGGACAGGGGGCACCTTTACTACCGCGTGGACACAGATACGCAGTATTTT. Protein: CAWRDRGHLYYRVDTDTQYF.

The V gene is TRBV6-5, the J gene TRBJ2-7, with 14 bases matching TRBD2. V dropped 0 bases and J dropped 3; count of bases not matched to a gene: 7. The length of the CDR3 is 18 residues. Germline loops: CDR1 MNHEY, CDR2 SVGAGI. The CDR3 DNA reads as TGTGCCAGCAGTTACTCGGGCCCGACTAGCGGGAGGGTCTACGAGCAGTACTTC. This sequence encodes CASSYSGPTSGRVYEQYF.

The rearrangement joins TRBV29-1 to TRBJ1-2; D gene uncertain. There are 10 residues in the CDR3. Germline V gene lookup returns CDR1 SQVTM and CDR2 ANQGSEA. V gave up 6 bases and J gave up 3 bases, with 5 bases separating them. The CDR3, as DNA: TGCAGCGTAGCCGACTATGGCTACACCTTC. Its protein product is CSVADYGYTF.

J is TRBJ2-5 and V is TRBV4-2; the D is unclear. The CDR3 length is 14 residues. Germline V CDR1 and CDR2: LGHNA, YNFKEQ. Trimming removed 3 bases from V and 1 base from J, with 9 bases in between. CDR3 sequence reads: CASSHMRTQETQYF. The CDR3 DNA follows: TGTGCCAGCAGCCACATGCGGACCCAAGAGACCCAGTACTTC.

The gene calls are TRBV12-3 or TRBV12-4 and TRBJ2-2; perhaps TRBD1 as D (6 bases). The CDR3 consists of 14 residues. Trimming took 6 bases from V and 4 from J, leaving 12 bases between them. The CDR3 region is CASSPGQFTGELFF. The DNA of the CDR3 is TGTGCCAGCAGCCCTGGACAGTTCACCGGGGAGCTGTTTTTT.

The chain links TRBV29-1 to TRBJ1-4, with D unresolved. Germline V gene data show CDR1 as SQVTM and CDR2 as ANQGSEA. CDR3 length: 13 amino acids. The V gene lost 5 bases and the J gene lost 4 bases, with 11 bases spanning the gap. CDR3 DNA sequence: TGCAGCGTTTATGACACGAATAATGAAAAACTGTTTTTT. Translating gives CSVYDTNNEKLFF.

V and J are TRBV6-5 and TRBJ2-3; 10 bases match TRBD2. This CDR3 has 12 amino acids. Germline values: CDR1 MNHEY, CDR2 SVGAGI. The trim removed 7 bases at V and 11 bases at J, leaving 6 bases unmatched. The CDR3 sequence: CASIHTSGKQYF. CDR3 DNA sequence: TGTGCCAGCATCCACACTAGCGGGAAGCAGTATTTT.

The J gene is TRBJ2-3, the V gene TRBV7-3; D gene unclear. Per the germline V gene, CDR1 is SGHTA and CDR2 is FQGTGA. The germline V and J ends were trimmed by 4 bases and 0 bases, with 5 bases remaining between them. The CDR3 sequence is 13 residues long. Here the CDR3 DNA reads TGTGCCAGCAGCTGGGGTAGCACAGATACGCAGTATTTT. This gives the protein CASSWGSTDTQYF.

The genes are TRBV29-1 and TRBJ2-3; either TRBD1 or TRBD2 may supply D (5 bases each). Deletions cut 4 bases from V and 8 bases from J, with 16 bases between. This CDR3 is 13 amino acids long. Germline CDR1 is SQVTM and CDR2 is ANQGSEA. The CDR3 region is CSVVGRELGTQYF. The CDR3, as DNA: TGCAGCGTTGTCGGCAGGGAGCTAGGTACGCAGTATTTT.

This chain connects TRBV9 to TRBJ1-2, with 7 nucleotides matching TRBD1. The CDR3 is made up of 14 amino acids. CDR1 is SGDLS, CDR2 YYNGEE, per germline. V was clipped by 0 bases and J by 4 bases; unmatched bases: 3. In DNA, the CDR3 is TGTGCCAGCAGCGTAGAGGCAGGGGGCTATGGCTACACCTTC. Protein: CASSVEAGGYGYTF.